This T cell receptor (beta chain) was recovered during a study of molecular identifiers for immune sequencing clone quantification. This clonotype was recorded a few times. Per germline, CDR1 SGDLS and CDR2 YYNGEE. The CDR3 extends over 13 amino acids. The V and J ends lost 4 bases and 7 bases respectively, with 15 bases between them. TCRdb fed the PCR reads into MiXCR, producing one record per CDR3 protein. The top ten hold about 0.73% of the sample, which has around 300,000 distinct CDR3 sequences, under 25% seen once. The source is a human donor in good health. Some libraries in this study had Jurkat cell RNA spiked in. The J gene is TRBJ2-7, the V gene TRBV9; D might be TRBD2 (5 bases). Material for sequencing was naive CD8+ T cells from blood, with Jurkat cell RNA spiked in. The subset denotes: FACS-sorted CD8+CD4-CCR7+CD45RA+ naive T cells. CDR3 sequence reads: CASSLRTGLEQYF. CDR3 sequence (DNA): TGTGCCAGCAGCTTAAGGACGGGGTTGGAGCAGTACTTC.